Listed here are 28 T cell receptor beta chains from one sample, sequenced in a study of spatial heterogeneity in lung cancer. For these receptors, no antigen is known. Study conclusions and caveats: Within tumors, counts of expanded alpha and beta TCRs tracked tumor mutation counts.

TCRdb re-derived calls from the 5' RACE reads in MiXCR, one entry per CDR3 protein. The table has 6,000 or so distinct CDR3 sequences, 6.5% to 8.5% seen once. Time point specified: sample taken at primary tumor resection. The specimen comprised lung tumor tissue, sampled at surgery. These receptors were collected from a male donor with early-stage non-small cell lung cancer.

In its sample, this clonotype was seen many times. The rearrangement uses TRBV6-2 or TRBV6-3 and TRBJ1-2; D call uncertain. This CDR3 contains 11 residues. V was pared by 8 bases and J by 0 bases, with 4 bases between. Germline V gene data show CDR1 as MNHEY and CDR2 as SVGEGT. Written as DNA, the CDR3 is TGTGCCAGCGGAGCTAACTATGGCTACACCTTC. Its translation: CASGANYGYTF.

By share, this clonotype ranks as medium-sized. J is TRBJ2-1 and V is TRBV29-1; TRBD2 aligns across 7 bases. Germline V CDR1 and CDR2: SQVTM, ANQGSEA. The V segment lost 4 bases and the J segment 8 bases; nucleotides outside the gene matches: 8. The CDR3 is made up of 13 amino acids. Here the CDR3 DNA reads TGCAGCGTTGTGGGGGGGTTTTCTGATGAGCAGTTCTTC. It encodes CSVVGGFSDEQFF.

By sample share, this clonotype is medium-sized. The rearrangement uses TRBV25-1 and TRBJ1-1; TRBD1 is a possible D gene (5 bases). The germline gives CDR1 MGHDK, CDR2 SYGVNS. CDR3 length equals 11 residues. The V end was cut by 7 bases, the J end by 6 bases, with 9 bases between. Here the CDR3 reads CASIRGSEAFF. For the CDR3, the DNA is TGTGCCAGCATTCGGGGGTCTGAAGCTTTCTTT.

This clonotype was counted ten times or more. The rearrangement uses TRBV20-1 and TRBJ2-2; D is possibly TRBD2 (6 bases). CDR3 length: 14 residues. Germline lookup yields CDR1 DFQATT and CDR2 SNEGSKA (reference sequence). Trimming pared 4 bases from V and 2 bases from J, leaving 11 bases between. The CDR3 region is CSAKGLTNTGELFF. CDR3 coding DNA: TGCAGTGCTAAAGGACTAACCAACACCGGGGAGCTGTTTTTT.

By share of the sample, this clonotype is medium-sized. The CDR3 region is CASSSRGSGEQFF. The CDR3, as DNA: TGTGCCAGCAGCTCCAGGGGGTCCGGTGAGCAGTTCTTC. V gene TRBV7-9 combines with J gene TRBJ2-1; 7 bases agree with TRBD1. The CDR3 is 13 amino acids. V was pared by 4 bases and J by 9 bases, with 6 bases of the junction left unmatched. Looked up from germline, CDR1 is SEHNR and CDR2 is FQNEAQ (reference sequence). Looking up the rest from reference TRBV7-9 and TRBJ2-1 gives the full variable domain: DTGVSQNPRHKITKRGQNVTFRCDPISEHNRLYWYRQTLGQGPEFLTYFQNEAQLEKSRLLSDRFSAERPKGSFSTLEIQRTEQGDSAMYLCASSSRGSGEQFFGPGTRLTVL.

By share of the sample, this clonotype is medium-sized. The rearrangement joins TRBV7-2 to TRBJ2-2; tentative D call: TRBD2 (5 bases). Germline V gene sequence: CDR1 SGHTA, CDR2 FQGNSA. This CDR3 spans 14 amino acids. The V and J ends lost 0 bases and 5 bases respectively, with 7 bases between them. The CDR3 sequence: CASSLARGTGELFF. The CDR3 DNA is TGTGCCAGCAGCTTAGCCCGAGGGACCGGGGAGCTGTTTTTT. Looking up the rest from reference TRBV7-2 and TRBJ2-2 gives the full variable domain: GAGVSQSPSNKVTEKGKDVELRCDPISGHTALYWYRQSLGQGLEFLIYFQGNSAPDKSGLPSDRFSAERTGGSVSTLTIQRTQQEDSAVYLCASSLARGTGELFFGEGSRLTVL.

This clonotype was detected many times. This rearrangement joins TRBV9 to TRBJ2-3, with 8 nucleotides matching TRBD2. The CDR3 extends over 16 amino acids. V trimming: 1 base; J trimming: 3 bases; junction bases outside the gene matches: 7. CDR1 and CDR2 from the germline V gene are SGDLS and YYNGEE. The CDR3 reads CASSVSAGGWTDTQYF. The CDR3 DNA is TGTGCCAGCAGCGTATCTGCGGGGGGCTGGACAGATACGCAGTATTTT.

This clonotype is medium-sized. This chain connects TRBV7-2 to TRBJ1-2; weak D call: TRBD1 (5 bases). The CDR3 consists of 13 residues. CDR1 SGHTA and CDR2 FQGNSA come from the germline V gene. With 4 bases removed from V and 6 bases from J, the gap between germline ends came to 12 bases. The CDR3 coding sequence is TGTGCCAGCAGCTCCCGGGGGACTGATGGCTACACCTTC. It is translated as CASSSRGTDGYTF. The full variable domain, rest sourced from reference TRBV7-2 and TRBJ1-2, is GAGVSQSPSNKVTEKGKDVELRCDPISGHTALYWYRQSLGQGLEFLIYFQGNSAPDKSGLPSDRFSAERTGGSVSTLTIQRTQQEDSAVYLCASSSRGTDGYTFGSGTRLTVV.

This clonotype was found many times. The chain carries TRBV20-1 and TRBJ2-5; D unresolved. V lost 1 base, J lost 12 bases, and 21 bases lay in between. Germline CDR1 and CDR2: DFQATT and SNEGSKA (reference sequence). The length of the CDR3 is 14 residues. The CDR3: CSARALRSQEEEYF. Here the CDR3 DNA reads TGCAGTGCTAGAGCCCTAAGGAGTCAAGAGGAAGAGTACTTC.

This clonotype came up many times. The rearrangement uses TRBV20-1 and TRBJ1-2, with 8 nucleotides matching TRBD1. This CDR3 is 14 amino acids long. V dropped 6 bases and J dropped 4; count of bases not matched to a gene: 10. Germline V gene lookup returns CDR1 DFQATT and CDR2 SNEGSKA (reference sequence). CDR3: CSAKSGQGTYGYTF. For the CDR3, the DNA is TGCAGTGCCAAGTCCGGACAGGGCACCTATGGCTACACCTTC.

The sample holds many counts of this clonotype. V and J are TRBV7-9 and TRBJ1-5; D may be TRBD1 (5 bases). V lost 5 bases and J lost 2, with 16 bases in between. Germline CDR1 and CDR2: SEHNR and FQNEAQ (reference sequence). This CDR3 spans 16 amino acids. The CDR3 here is CASSLGLPLGNQPQHF. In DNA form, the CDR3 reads TGTGCCAGCAGCCTGGGACTCCCCCTCGGCAATCAGCCCCAGCATTTT.

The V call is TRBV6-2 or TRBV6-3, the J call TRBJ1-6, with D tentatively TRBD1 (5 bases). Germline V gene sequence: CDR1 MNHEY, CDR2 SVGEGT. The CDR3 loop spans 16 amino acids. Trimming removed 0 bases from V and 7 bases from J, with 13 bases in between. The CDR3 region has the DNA TGTGCCAGCAGTTACTCGGGGACTGTTGGCAATTCACCCCTCCACTTT. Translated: CASSYSGTVGNSPLHF.

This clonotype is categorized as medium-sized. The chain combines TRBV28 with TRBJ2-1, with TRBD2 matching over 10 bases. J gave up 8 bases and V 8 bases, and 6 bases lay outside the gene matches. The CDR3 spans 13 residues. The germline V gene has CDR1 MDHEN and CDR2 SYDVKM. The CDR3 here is CASGTSGVDEQFF. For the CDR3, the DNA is TGTGCCAGCGGTACTAGCGGGGTCGATGAGCAGTTCTTC.

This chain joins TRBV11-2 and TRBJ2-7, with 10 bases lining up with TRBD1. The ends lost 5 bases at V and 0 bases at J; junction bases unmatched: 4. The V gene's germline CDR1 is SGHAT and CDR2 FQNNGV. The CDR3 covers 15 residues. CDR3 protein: CASSPTGGSSYEQYF. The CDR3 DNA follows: TGTGCCAGCAGCCCGACAGGGGGCAGCTCCTACGAGCAGTACTTC.

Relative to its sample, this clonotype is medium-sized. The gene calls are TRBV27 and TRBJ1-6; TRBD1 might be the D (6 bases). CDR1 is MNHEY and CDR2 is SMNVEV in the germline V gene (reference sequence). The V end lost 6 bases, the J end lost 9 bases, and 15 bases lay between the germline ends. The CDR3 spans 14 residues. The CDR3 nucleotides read TGTGCCAGCAGGTACAGGGTCAGCACTTCACCCCTCCACTTT. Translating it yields CASRYRVSTSPLHF.

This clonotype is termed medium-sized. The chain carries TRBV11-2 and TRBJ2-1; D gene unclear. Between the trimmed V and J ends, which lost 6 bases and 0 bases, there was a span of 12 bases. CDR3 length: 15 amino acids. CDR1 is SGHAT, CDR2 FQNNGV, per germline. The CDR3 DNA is TGTGCCAGCAGTTTATATGTAGGCTCCTACAATGAGCAGTTCTTC. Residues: CASSLYVGSYNEQFF.

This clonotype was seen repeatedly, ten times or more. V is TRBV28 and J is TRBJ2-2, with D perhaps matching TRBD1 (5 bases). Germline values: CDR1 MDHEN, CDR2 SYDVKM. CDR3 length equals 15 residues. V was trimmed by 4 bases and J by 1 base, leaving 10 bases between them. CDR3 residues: CASSSLDRNTGELFF. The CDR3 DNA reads TGTGCCAGCAGTTCCCTAGACAGGAACACCGGGGAGCTGTTTTTT.

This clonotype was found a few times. In DNA, the CDR3 is TGTGCCAGCAGTTCGTTTTCTATTGTCCGTGGGCCGAGCTCCTACGAGCAGTACTTC. Protein: CASSSFSIVRGPSSYEQYF. The chain combines TRBV12-3 or TRBV12-4 with TRBJ2-7; D call uncertain. The CDR3 contains 19 residues. Trimming took off 4 bases at V and 0 bases at J, with 25 bases between the two ends.

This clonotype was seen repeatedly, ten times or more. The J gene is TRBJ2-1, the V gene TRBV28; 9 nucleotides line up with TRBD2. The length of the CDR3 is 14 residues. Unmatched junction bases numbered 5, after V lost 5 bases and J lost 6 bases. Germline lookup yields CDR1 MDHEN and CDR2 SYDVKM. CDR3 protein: CASSPWTSVNEQFF. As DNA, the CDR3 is TGTGCCAGCAGTCCCTGGACTAGCGTCAATGAGCAGTTCTTC.

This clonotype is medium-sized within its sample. The CDR3 reads CASSHLVQVVVTDTQYF. CDR3 sequence (DNA): TGTGCCAGCAGCCACCTCGTCCAGGTAGTTGTCACAGATACGCAGTATTTT. V is TRBV7-9 and J is TRBJ2-3; no clear D. V dropped 5 bases and J dropped 2 bases, with 20 bases sitting between them. CDR3 length equals 17 residues. Per the germline V gene, CDR1 is SEHNR and CDR2 is FQNEAQ (reference sequence).

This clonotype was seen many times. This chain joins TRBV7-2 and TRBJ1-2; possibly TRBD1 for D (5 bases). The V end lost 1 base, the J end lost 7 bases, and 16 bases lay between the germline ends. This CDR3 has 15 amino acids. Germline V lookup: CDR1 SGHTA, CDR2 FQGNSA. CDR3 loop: CASSLGGQLRLGYTF. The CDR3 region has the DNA TGTGCCAGCAGCTTAGGGGGCCAGCTCAGACTTGGCTACACCTTC. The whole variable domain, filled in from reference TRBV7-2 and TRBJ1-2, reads GAGVSQSPSNKVTEKGKDVELRCDPISGHTALYWYRQSLGQGLEFLIYFQGNSAPDKSGLPSDRFSAERTGGSVSTLTIQRTQQEDSAVYLCASSLGGQLRLGYTFGSGTRLTVV.

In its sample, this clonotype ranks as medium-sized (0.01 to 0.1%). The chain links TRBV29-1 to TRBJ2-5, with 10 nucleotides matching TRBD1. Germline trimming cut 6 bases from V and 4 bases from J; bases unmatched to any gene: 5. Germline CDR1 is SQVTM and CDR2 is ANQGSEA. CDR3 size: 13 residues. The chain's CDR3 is CSVETGGGETQYF. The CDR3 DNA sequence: TGCAGCGTGGAGACAGGGGGCGGAGAGACCCAGTACTTC.

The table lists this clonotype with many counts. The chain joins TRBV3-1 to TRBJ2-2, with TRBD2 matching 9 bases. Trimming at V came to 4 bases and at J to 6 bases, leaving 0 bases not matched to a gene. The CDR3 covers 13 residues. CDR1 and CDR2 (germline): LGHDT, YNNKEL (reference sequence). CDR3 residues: CASSLAGAGELFF. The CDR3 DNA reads TGTGCCAGCAGCCTAGCGGGGGCCGGGGAGCTGTTTTTT.

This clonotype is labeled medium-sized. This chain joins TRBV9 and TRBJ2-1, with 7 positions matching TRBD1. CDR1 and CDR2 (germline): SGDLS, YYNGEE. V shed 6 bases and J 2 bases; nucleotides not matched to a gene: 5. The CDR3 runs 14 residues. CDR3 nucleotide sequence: TGTGCCAGCAACCCCGGGACAGCCTACAATGAGCAGTTCTTC. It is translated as CASNPGTAYNEQFF.

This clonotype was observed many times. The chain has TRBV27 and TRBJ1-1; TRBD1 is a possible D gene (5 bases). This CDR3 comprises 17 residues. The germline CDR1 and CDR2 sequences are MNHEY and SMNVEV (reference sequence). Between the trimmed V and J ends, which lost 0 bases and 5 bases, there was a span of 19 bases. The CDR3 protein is CASSLSNAYGGDTEAFF. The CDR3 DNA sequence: TGTGCCAGCAGTTTATCGAATGCCTATGGGGGGGATACTGAAGCTTTCTTT.

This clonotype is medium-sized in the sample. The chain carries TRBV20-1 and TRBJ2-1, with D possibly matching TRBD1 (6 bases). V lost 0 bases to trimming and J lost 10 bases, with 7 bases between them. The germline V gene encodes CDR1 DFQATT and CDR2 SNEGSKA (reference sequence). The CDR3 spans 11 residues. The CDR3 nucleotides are TGCAGTGCTAGAGAGGACAGCGAGCAGTTCTTC. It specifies CSAREDSEQFF.

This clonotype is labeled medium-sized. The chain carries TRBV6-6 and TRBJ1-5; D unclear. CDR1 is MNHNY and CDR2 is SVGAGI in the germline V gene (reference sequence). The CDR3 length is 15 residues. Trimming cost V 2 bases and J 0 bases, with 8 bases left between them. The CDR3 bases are TGTGCCAGCAGTTACCGTGGGTCTAGCAATCAGCCCCAGCATTTT. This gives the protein CASSYRGSSNQPQHF.

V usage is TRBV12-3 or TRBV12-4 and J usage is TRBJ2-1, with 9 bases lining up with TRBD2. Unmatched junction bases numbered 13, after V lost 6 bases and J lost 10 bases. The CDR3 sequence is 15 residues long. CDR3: CASRGQAGGTHEQFF. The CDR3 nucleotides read TGTGCCAGCAGGGGACAAGCGGGAGGTACCCACGAGCAGTTCTTC.